Listed below are T cell receptor beta chains from one sample, sequenced in a study of cytomegalovirus exposure and HLA in healthy donors. Clones were sequenced by immunoSEQ multiplex PCR, and TCRdb holds only the in-frame ones, with some missing. The sample has about 97,000 clones, 79% seen once. The sequenced sample consisted of PBMCs. These receptors were obtained from a male donor in good health and CMV-seropositive. Each CDR3 is given with its conserved first and last residue. D genes are given only for firm matches. Expanded clones get a size class; other rows say once, few or many, or leave the size out.

NA TRBJ2-1 TRBV4-1 NA CASSRGGDEQFF TGCGCCAGCAGCCGTGGGGGCGATGAGCAGTTCTTC
TRBD1 TRBJ2-2 TRBV7-2 NA CASSPRGAGGTGELFF TGTGCCAGCAGCCCTAGAGGCGCAGGGGGTACCGGGGAGCTGTTTTTT
NA TRBJ1-3 TRBV7-2 NA CASSSQGNTIYF TGTGCCAGCAGCTCCCAGGGAAACACCATATATTTT
NA TRBJ1-3 TRBV5-4 NA CASSLLGLGSGNTIYF TGTGCCAGCAGCTTGTTGGGGCTCGGCTCTGGAAACACCATATATTTT
NA TRBJ2-1 TRBV6-4 NA CASRSSPSSYNEQFF TGTGCCAGCAGGAGCAGTCCTAGCTCCTACAATGAGCAGTTCTTC
NA TRBJ2-7 TRBV7-9 few CASSPRGGEVEQYF TGTGCCAGCAGCCCACGGGGCGGGGAGGTCGAGCAGTACTTC
TRBD2 TRBJ2-1 TRBV7-9 NA CASSPTSGMYNEQFF TGTGCCAGCAGCCCGACTAGCGGGATGTACAATGAGCAGTTCTTC
NA TRBJ2-1 TRBV5-1 NA CASSLSGDNEQFF TGCGCCAGCAGCCTCTCGGGGGACAATGAGCAGTTCTTC
NA TRBJ1-5 TRBV4-3 few CASSQDGGGQPQHF TGCGCCAGCAGCCAAGATGGGGGGGGTCAGCCCCAGCATTTT
NA TRBJ2-5 TRBV30 NA CAWSVWDSQETQYF TGTGCCTGGAGTGTCTGGGACTCCCAAGAGACCCAGTACTTC
TRBD2 TRBJ2-1 TRBV5-1 NA CASSSSGAPYNEQFF TGCGCCAGCAGCTCTAGCGGGGCCCCTTACAATGAGCAGTTCTTC
TRBD2 TRBJ2-5 TRBV7-2 NA CASSFTAGSAETQYF TGTGCCAGCAGCTTCACAGCGGGGAGTGCAGAGACCCAGTACTTC
NA TRBJ2-5 TRBV16 once CASSHPPLQGQETQYF TGTGCCAGCAGCCATCCTCCCCTCCAGGGGCAAGAGACCCAGTACTTC
NA TRBJ1-5 TRBV6-4 NA CASSEAGYSNQPQHF TGTGCCAGCAGTGAGGCAGGGTATAGCAATCAGCCCCAGCATTTT
NA TRBJ1-4 TRBV30 NA CAAKPTGINEKLFF TGTGCCGCGAAACCTACAGGGATTAATGAAAAACTGTTTTTT
NA TRBJ2-3 TRBV7-9 NA CASSFQDTQYF TGTGCCAGCAGCTTCCAGGATACGCAGTATTTT
NA TRBJ1-6 TRBV6-5 once CASNLGQSNSPLHF TGTGCCAGCAATTTGGGGCAGAGTAATTCACCCCTCCACTTT
TRBD1 TRBJ2-5 TRBV19 NA CASTPDRAGETQYF TGTGCCAGTACCCCGGACAGGGCGGGGGAGACCCAGTACTTC
TRBD2 TRBJ2-5 TRBV7-2 NA CASSLTSGGGETQYF TGTGCCAGCAGCCTCACTAGCGGGGGAGGAGAGACCCAGTACTTC
NA TRBJ2-6 TRBV9 NA CASSFRRAAGANVLTF TGTGCCAGCAGCTTCCGCAGGGCGGCTGGGGCCAACGTCCTGACTTTC
TRBD1 TRBJ1-4 TRBV30 NA CAWSKQGFREKLFF TGTGCCTGGAGTAAACAGGGGTTCCGTGAAAAACTGTTTTTT
TRBD1 TRBJ2-3 TRBV19 NA CASRVQGQASTDTQYF TGTGCCAGTAGGGTCCAGGGACAGGCTAGCACAGATACGCAGTATTTT
NA TRBJ1-5 TRBV6-5 NA CASSYTRGQPQHF TGTGCCAGCAGTTACACCAGGGGCCAGCCCCAGCATTTT
NA TRBJ2-7 TRBV2 NA CASSGQRKAYEQYF TGTGCCAGCAGTGGCCAGAGGAAAGCCTACGAGCAGTACTTC
TRBD1 TRBJ1-1 TRBV2 few CASTPGTGDTEAFF TGTGCCAGCACCCCGGGGACAGGGGACACTGAAGCTTTCTTT
NA TRBJ2-7 TRBV10-2 NA CATRGAYEQYF TGCGCCACCAGGGGGGCGTACGAGCAGTACTTC
NA TRBJ2-1 TRBV4-1 NA CASSQDTGSSYNEQFF TGCGCCAGCAGCCAAGATACAGGGAGCTCCTACAATGAGCAGTTCTTC
NA TRBJ2-1 TRBV19 NA CASSQDYPSNEQFF TGTGCCAGTAGTCAGGACTACCCTTCGAATGAGCAGTTCTTC
NA TRBJ1-1 TRBV9 NA CASSVGGRGRNTEAFF TGTGCCAGCAGCGTAGGTGGGAGGGGGAGGAACACTGAAGCTTTCTTT
NA TRBJ2-3 TRBV2 few CASSEARIPTDTQYF TGTGCCAGCAGTGAAGCGCGTATCCCCACAGATACGCAGTATTTT
NA TRBJ1-6 TRBV7-2 NA CASSLVAAGTYNSPLHF TGTGCCAGCAGCTTGGTTGCCGCAGGGACCTATAATTCACCCCTCCACTTT
NA TRBJ1-6 TRBV7-9 NA CASSSDSLINSPLHF TGTGCCAGCAGCTCGGACAGTCTTATTAATTCACCCCTCCACTTT
NA TRBJ1-1 TRBV7-9 NA CASSFGSVAEAFF TGTGCCAGCAGCTTCGGCAGCGTGGCTGAAGCTTTCTTT
NA TRBJ1-2 TRBV2 NA CASKEQIDYGYTF TGTGCCAGTAAGGAACAGATCGACTATGGCTACACCTTC
NA TRBJ2-3 TRBV5-1 NA CASSFVSGHLTDTQYF TGCGCCAGCAGCTTCGTATCGGGACACCTCACAGATACGCAGTATTTT
NA TRBJ1-5 TRBV2 NA CASSVGQALNQPQHF TGTGCCAGCAGTGTGGGTCAGGCGCTCAATCAGCCCCAGCATTTT
TRBD1 TRBJ2-6 TRBV6-1 once CASSEKPGTGTGANVLTF TGTGCCAGCAGTGAAAAGCCCGGGACAGGGACTGGGGCCAACGTCCTGACTTTC
NA TRBJ1-1 TRBV5-8 NA CASRGAEAFF TGTGCCAGCAGAGGGGCAGAAGCTTTCTTT
NA TRBJ2-4 TRBV11-2 once CASSPLKLAKNIQYF TGTGCCAGCAGCCCTTTAAAGCTGGCCAAAAACATTCAGTACTTC
TRBD2 TRBJ2-1 TRBV7-8 NA CASSSGLAGVNEQFF TGTGCCAGCAGCTCGGGACTAGCGGGGGTCAATGAGCAGTTCTTC
NA TRBJ1-1 TRBV5-1 NA CASSLARSGNTEAFF TGCGCCAGCAGCTTGGCCAGGTCCGGGAACACTGAAGCTTTCTTT
NA TRBJ2-3 TRBV6-1 NA CASSEALLQGVDTQYF TGTGCCAGCAGTGAAGCCCTTTTACAGGGTGTCGATACGCAGTATTTT
TRBD1 TRBJ1-2 TRBV7-2 NA CASRGTGIYGYTF TGTGCCAGCAGAGGGACAGGGATATATGGCTACACCTTC
NA TRBJ2-1 TRBV5-4 NA CASTWDTNEQFF TGTGCCAGCACCTGGGACACCAACGAGCAGTTCTTC
TRBD2 TRBJ2-5 TRBV7-9 NA CASSLGGGVETQYF TGTGCCAGCAGCTTAGGGGGAGGGGTGGAGACCCAGTACTTC
NA TRBJ1-3 TRBV2 NA CASSAGTSGNTIYF TGTGCCAGCAGCGCAGGAACGTCGGGAAACACCATATATTTT
TRBD1 TRBJ1-1 TRBV7-8 NA CASSFPDREAFF TGTGCCAGCAGCTTTCCGGACAGGGAAGCTTTCTTT
NA TRBJ1-4 TRBV19 NA CASSYLTGGEKLFF TGTGCCAGTAGCTACCTGACGGGGGGTGAAAAACTGTTTTTT
NA TRBJ1-4 TRBV6-1 NA CASCLALNEKLFF TGTGCCAGCTGCTTAGCGCTAAATGAAAAACTGTTTTTT
NA TRBJ2-3 TRBV9 NA CASSVVPVGGTDTQYF TGTGCCAGCAGCGTAGTTCCGGTCGGGGGCACAGATACGCAGTATTTT
NA TRBJ2-7 TRBV2 few CASSERGFSRWGQYF TGTGCCAGCAGTGAACGGGGATTCTCGCGTTGGGGGCAGTACTTC
TRBD1 TRBJ1-1 TRBV27 NA CASSLIPTGDTEAFF TGTGCCAGCAGTTTAATCCCGACAGGGGACACTGAAGCTTTCTTT
TRBD1 TRBJ1-5 TRBV6-1 NA CASSEAAGGQPQHF TGTGCCAGCAGTGAAGCGGCAGGGGGTCAGCCCCAGCATTTT
NA TRBJ2-7 TRBV19 NA CATTGQGRHEQYF TGTGCTACGACAGGGCAGGGGAGGCACGAGCAGTACTTC
NA TRBJ2-7 TRBV11-3 NA CASSATVIYEQYF TGTGCCAGCAGCGCCACAGTAATCTACGAGCAGTACTTC
TRBD1 TRBJ1-3 TRBV5-1 NA CASSVQGAAGNTIYF TGCGCCAGCAGCGTTCAGGGGGCTGCTGGAAACACCATATATTTT
TRBD2 TRBJ2-3 TRBV6-1 NA CASSEAATSGYSTDTQYF TGTGCCAGCAGTGAAGCTGCGACTAGCGGATATAGCACAGATACGCAGTATTTT